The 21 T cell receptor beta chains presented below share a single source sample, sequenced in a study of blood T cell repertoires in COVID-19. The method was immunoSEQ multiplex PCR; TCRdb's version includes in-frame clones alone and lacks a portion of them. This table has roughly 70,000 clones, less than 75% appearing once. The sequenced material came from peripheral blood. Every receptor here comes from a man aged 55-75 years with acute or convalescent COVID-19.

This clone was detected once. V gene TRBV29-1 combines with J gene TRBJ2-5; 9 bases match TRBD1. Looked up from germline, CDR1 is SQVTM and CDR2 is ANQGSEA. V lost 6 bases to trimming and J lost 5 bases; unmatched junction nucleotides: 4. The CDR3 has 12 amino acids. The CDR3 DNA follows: TGCAGCGTAACAGGGGGCCGGGAGACCCAGTACTTC. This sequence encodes CSVTGGRETQYF.

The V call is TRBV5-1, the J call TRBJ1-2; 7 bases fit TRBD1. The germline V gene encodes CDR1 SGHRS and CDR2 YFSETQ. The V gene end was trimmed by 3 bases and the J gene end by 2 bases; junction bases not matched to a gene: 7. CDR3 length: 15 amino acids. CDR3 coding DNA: TGCGCCAGCAGCTGGGAAGGGGGCAGGAACTATGGCTACACCTTC. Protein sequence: CASSWEGGRNYGYTF.

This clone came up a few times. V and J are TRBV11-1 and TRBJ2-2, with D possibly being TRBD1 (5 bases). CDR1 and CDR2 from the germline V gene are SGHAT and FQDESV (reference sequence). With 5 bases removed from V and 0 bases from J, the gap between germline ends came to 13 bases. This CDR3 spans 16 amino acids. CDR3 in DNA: TGTGCCAGCAGCCGTCGACAGTATGCGAACACCGGGGAGCTGTTTTTT. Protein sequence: CASSRRQYANTGELFF.

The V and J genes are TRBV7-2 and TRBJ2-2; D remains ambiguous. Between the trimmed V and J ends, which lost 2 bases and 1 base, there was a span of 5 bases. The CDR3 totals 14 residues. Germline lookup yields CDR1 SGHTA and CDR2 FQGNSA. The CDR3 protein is CASSLLRNTGELFF. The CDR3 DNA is TGTGCCAGCAGCTTACTTCGGAACACCGGGGAGCTGTTTTTT.

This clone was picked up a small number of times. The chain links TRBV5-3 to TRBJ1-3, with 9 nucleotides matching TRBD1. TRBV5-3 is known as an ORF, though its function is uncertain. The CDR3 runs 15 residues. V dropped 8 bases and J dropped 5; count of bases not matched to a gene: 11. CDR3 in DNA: TGTGCCAGCTCGCCGGGACAGGGTATGCGAAACACCATATATTTT. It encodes CASSPGQGMRNTIYF.

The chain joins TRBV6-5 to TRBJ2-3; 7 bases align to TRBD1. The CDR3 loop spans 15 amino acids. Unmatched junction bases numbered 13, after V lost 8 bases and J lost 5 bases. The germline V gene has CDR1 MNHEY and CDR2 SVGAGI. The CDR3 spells CASQNPGQAQDTQYF. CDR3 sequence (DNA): TGTGCCAGCCAAAACCCCGGACAGGCGCAAGATACGCAGTATTTT.

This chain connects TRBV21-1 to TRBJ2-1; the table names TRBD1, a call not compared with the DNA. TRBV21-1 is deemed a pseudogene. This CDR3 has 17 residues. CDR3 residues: CASSKGVRTGRGNEQFF. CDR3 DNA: TGTGCCAGCAGCAAAGGGGTACGGACAGGAAGGGGGAATGAGCAGTTCTTC.

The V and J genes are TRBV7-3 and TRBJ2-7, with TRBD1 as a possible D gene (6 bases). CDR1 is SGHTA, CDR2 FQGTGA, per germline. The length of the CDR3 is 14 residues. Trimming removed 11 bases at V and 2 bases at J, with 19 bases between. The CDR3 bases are TGTGCCCCCCCCCGGAGCAGGGGAGCCTACGAGCAGTACTTC. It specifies CAPPRSRGAYEQYF.

In nucleotides, the CDR3 is TGTGCCAGCAGCCCCACAACTAGCGGGAGAGCGGAGACCCAGTACTTC. Protein product: CASSPTTSGRAETQYF. The gene calls are TRBV2 and TRBJ2-5; 11 bases fit TRBD2. Germline V lookup: CDR1 SNHLY, CDR2 FYNNEI. J lost 5 bases, V lost 6 bases, and 11 bases had no gene match. This CDR3 has 16 amino acids.

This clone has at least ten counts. CDR3 residues: CASSEGGTGGETQYF. The CDR3 DNA reads TGTGCCAGCAGTGAGGGGGGGACAGGTGGAGAGACCCAGTACTTC. V is TRBV6-1 and J is TRBJ2-5, with TRBD1 as a possible D gene (8 bases). CDR1 is MNHNS and CDR2 is SASEGT in the germline V gene. The germline V and J ends were trimmed by 3 bases and 4 bases, with 15 bases remaining between them. The CDR3 consists of 15 residues.

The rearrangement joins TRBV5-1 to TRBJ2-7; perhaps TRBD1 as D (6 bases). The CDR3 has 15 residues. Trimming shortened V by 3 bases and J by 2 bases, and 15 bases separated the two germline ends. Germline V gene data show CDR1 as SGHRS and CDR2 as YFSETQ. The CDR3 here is CASSWMTGETYEQYF. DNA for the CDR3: TGCGCCAGCAGCTGGATGACAGGTGAGACCTACGAGCAGTACTTC.

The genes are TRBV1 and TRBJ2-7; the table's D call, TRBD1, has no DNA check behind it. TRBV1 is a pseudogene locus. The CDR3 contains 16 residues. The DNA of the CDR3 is TGCACCAGCAGCCAAGAGCGCCAGGCTCTCTCCTACGAGCAGTACGTC. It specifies CTSSQERQALSYEQYV.

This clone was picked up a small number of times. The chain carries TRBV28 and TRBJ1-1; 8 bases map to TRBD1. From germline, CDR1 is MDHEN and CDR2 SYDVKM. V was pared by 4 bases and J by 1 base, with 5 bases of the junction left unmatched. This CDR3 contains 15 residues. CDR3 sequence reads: CASSSQGARNTEAFF. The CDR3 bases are TGTGCCAGCAGTTCCCAGGGGGCAAGGAACACTGAAGCTTTCTTT.

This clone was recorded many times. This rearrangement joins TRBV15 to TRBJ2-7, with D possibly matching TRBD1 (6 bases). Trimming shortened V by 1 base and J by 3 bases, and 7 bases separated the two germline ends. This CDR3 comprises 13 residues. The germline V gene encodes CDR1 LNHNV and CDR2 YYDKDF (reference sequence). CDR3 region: CATSRGQDYEQYV. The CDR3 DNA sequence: TGTGCCACCAGCAGAGGACAGGACTACGAGCAGTACGTC.

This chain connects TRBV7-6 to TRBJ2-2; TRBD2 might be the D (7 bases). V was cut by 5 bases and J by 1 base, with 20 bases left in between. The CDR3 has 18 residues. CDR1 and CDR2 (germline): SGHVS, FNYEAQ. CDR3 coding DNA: TGTGCCAGCAGCCAGGGTGCGGGGGCCGGAGAGAACACCGGGGAGCTGTTTTTT. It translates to CASSQGAGAGENTGELFF.

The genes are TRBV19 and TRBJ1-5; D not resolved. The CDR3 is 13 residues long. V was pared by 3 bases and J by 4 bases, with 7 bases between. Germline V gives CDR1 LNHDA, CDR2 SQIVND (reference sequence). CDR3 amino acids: CASSMRRNQPQHF. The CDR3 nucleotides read TGTGCCAGTAGTATGAGGAGAAATCAGCCCCAGCATTTT.

This CDR3 is CASSLTGGEEEKLFF. The CDR3 bases are TGTGCCAGCAGCCTTACAGGCGGGGAGGAGGAAAAACTGTTTTTT. This sequence joins TRBV7-9 and TRBJ1-4; weak D call: TRBD1 (5 bases). CDR3 length equals 15 residues. CDR1 SEHNR and CDR2 FQNEAQ come from the germline V gene (reference sequence). V was shortened by 5 bases and J by 8 bases, with 18 bases between the two germline ends.

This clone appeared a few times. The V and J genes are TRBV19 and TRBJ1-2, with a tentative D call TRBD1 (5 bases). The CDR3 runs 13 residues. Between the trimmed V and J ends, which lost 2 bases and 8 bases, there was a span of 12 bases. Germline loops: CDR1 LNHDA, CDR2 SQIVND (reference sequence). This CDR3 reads CASSIWQGRGYTF. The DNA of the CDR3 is TGTGCCAGTAGTATATGGCAGGGCCGAGGCTACACCTTC.

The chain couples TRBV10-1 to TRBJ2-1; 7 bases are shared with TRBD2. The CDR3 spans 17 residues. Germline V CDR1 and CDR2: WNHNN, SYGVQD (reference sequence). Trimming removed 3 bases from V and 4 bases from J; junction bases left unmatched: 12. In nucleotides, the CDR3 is TGCGCCAGCAGTGACCCCTCGGGCAGCGGGATATACAATGAGCAGTTCTTC. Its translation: CASSDPSGSGIYNEQFF.

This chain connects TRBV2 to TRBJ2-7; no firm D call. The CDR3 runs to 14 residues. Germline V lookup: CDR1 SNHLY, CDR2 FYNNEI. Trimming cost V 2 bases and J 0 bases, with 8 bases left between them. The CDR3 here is CASSESTNSYEQYF. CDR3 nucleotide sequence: TGTGCCAGCAGTGAATCAACTAACTCCTACGAGCAGTACTTC.

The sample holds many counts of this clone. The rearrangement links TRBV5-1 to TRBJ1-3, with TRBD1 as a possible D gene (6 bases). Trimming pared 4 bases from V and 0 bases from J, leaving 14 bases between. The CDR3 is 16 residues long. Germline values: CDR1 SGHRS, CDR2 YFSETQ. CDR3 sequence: CASSRDTTYSGNTIYF. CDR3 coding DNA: TGCGCCAGCAGCCGGGACACCACCTACTCTGGAAACACCATATATTTT.